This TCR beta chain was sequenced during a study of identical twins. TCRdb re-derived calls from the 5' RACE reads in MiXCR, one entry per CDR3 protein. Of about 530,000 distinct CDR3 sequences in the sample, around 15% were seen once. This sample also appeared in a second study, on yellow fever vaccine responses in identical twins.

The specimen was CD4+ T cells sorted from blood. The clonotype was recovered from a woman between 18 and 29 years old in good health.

This chain's CDR3 is CASSENQGTDTQYF. CDR3 bases: TGTGCCAGCAGTGAGAACCAGGGAACAGATACGCAGTATTTT. The V call is TRBV6-1, the J call TRBJ2-3; D may be TRBD1 (5 bases). Germline CDR1 reads MNHNS; CDR2 reads SASEGT. The V and J ends lost 3 bases and 3 bases respectively, with 10 bases between them. The CDR3 is 14 residues long.